This T cell receptor (beta chain) originates from a study of cytomegalovirus exposure and HLA in healthy donors. V was pared by 5 bases and J by 4 bases, with 12 bases between. Germline CDR1 LNHDA, CDR2 SQIVND (reference sequence). CDR3 length: 13 residues. Whole-study results and caveats: Excluded: some indistinguishable V segments such as TRBV6-2 and TRBV6-3. Cytomegalovirus status was reportedly diagnosed by the classifier with high sensitivity and specificity. The majority of CMV-associated TCR beta chains were reported as apparently HLA-restricted in a later analysis.

60 Vbeta and 13 Jbeta primers were used in PCR. The protocol was immunoSEQ multiplex PCR, while the TCRdb copy is restricted to in-frame clones and leaves out a portion. The sample holds approximately 170,000 clones, approximately 83% seen once. Concerning this clone itself: The antigen is not known.

This TCR came from a boy aged 2 to 10 in good health and CMV-seronegative. What was sequenced was PBMCs. The rearrangement uses TRBV19 and TRBJ2-7, with D possibly matching TRBD2 (5 bases). CDR3 nucleotide sequence: TGTGCCAGTAGTCCTAGCCCTCGGTACGAGCAGTACTTC. It codes for CASSPSPRYEQYF.